This T cell receptor beta chain was sequenced during a study of blood T cell repertoires in COVID-19. Study-level background: Whether acute or convalescent, the COVID-19 samples came from the United States, Italy and Spain. In each case, the material was cDNA or gDNA derived from T cells, B-cell-depleted T cells, or PBMCs.

Germline V gene data show CDR1 as SGHAT and CDR2 as FQNNGV. V was clipped by 2 bases and J by 4 bases; unmatched bases: 15. The CDR3 runs to 18 residues. Source study methods: Amplification of reference gene primers provided the estimated nucleated cell counts. Here immunoSEQ multiplex PCR was the method, and the copy in TCRdb shows in-frame clones only, minus some. D and trimming were read from the DNA, whereas the V and J calls and clone size are those reported in that table. The table shows fewer than 200,000 clones, with approximately 89% occurring only once. The chain is built from TRBV11-2 and TRBJ1-2, with 8 bases aligning to TRBD1. This clonotype was sampled from a woman between 55 and 75 years old with acute or convalescent COVID-19. The sample taken for sequencing was peripheral blood. Written as DNA, the CDR3 is TGTGCCAGCAGCTTAACCGACAGGGGCCGCTCAGGAGTCTATGGCTACACCTTC. This sequence encodes CASSLTDRGRSGVYGYTF.